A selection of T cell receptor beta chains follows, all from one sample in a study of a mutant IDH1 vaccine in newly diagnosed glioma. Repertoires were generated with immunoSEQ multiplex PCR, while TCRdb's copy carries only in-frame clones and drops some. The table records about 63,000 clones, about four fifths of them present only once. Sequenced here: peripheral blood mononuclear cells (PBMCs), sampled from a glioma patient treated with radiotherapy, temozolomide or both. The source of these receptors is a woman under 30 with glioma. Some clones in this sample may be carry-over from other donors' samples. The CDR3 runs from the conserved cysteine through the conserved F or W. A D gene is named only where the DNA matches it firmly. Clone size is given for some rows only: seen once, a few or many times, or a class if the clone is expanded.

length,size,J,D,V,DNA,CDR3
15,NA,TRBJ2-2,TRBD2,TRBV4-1,TGCGCCAGCAGCCAGCGGGGGGAAAACACCGGGGAGCTGTTTTTT,CASSQRGENTGELFF
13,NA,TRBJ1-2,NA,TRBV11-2,TGTGCCAGCAGCTTTGGATTCGACGGGAGCTACACCTTC,CASSFGFDGSYTF
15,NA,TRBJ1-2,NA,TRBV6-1,TGTGCCAGCAGTGAAGCGGTAGGGACGAACTATGGCTACACCTTC,CASSEAVGTNYGYTF
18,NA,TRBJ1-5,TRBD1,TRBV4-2,TGTGCCAGCAGCCAAGATGGAGTGACAGGGGAGTTCGGGCAGCCCCAGCATTTT,CASSQDGVTGEFGQPQHF
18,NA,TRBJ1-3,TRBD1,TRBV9,TGTGCCAGCAGCGTAGGGGGGGACAGCCAAAGCTCTGGAAACACCATATATTTT,CASSVGGDSQSSGNTIYF
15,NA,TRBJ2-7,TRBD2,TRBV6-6,TGTGCCAGCAGTCCGAGCGGGGGAAGCTCCTACGAGCAGTACTTC,CASSPSGGSSYEQYF
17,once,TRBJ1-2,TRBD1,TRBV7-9,TGTGCCAGCAGCCCAAATGCCGGGACAGGATTTAACTATGGCTACACCTTC,CASSPNAGTGFNYGYTF
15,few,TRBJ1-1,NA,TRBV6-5,TGTGCCAGCAGTTACTCGGGTGTAGGGGGCACTGAAGCTTTCTTT,CASSYSGVGGTEAFF
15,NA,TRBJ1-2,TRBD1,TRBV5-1,TGCGCCAGCAGCTACCCGGGACAGCCTACCTATGGCTACACCTTC,CASSYPGQPTYGYTF
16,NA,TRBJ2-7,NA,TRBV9,TGTGCCAGCAGCTCAAACCCCGAGGACTTCCCCTACGAGCAGTACTTC,CASSSNPEDFPYEQYF
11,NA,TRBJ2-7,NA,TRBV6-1,TGTGCCAGCAGGGTGGGGGAAGAGCAGTACTTC,CASRVGEEQYF
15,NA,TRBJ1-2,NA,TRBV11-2,TGTGCCAGCAGCTCCGGCGGCAGGAAGAATGGTTACTACACCTTC,CASSSGGRKNGYYTF
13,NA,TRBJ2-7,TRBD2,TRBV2,TGTGCCACCGCGGGACTAGCGTCCTACGAGCAGTACTTC,CATAGLASYEQYF
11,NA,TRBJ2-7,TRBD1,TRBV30,TGTGCCTGGAGTGAGGGGGCCGAGCAGTACTTC,CAWSEGAEQYF
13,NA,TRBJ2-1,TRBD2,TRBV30,TGTGCCTGGTCCGGGACTAGAGAGGGAGAGCAGTTCTTC,CAWSGTREGEQFF
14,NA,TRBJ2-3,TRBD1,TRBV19,TGTGCCAGCCTCGACAGGGGGCGGACAGATACGCAGTATTTT,CASLDRGRTDTQYF
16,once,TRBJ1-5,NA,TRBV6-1,TGTGCCAGCACTGAAACCAAAGGGTCCAGGAATCAGCCCCAGCATTTT,CASTETKGSRNQPQHF
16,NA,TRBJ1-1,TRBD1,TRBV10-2,TGCGCCAGCAGTGAGAGGGACAGGGGAGTGAACACTGAAGCTTTCTTT,CASSERDRGVNTEAFF
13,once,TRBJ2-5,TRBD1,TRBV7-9,TGTGCTAGCAAGGGGGCGGTGCAAGAGACCCAGTACTTC,CASKGAVQETQYF
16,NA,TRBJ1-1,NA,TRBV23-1,TGCGCCAGCAGTCAAAGCCCAACAGGGTCGGGCACTGAAGCTTTCTTT,CASSQSPTGSGTEAFF
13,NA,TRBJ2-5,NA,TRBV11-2,TGTGCCAGCAGCTCAGGGTATGGGGAGACCCAGTACTTC,CASSSGYGETQYF
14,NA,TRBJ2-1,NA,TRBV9,TGTGCCAGCAGCCCCCATCGAGGTAACTATGAGCAGTTCTTC,CASSPHRGNYEQFF
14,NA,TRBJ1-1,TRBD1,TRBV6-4,TGTGCCAGCAGAGAGACAGGGAAGAACACTGAAGCTTTCTTT,CASRETGKNTEAFF
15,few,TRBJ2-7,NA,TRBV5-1,TGCGCCAGCGGTGAGGATGAGGGGACCACCTACGAGCAGTACTTC,CASGEDEGTTYEQYF
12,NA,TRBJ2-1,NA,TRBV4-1,TGCGCCAGCAGCCTCCCCCGGGGGCTACAGTTCTTC,CASSLPRGLQFF
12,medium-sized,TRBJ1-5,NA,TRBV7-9,TGTGCCAGCAGCTTAATCAATCAGCCCCAGCATTTT,CASSLINQPQHF
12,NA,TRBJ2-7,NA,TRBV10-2,TGCGCCAGCAGTGTCGGGTCCTACGAGCAGTACTTC,CASSVGSYEQYF
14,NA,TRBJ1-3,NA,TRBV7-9,TGTGCTTGCCTGGGGCCGGGTGCCGGAAACACCATATATTTT,CACLGPGAGNTIYF
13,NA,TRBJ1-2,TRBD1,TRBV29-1,TGCAGCGCAATAATGACAGGGAACTATGGCTACACCTTC,CSAIMTGNYGYTF
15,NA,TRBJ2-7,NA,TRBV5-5,TGTGCCAGCAGCTTGGAGGCGACAGCTCCCTACGAGCAGTACTTC,CASSLEATAPYEQYF
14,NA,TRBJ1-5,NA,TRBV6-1,TGTGCCAGCAGTGGGGAACACGGGTTCGGGCCCCAGCATTTT,CASSGEHGFGPQHF
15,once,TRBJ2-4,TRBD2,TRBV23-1,TGCGCCAGCAGTCAATCTCCGAGCGGGGGAAACATTCAGTACTTC,CASSQSPSGGNIQYF
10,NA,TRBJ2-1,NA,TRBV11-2,TGTGCCAGCAGCCACAATGAGCAGTTCTTC,CASSHNEQFF
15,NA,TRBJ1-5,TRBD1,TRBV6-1,TGTGCCAGCAGTGACCCCGGGACAGGGAGCCAGCCCCAGCATTTT,CASSDPGTGSQPQHF
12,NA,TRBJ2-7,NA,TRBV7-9,TGTGCCAGCAGCTTAGGGAGTTTCGAGCAGTACTTC,CASSLGSFEQYF
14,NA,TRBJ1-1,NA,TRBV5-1,TGCGCCAGCAGCTCTCGATCCGTCGGAGCTGAAGCTTTCTTT,CASSSRSVGAEAFF
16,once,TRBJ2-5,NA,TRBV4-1,TGCGCCAGCAGCCACCACCGGACGGGGACCCAAGAGACCCAGTACTTC,CASSHHRTGTQETQYF
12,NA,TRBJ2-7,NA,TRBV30,TGTGCCTGGAGTGTCTCGGTCGGAGAGCAGTACTTC,CAWSVSVGEQYF
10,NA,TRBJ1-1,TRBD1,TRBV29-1,TGCAGCGTAGGACAGGGTAGGGCTTTCTTT,CSVGQGRAFF
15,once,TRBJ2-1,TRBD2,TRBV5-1,TGCGCCAGCAGCCCGGGACTAGCGGGGTCGGATGAGCAGTTCTTC,CASSPGLAGSDEQFF
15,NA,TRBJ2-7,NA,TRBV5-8,TGTGCCAGCAGCTTGGATCAGGAATATACGGGCGAGCAGTACTTC,CASSLDQEYTGEQYF
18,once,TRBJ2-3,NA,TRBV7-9,TGTGCCAGCAGCTTAGATTTATCGCTGCGGGGAAGCACAGATACGCAGTATTTT,CASSLDLSLRGSTDTQYF